This T cell receptor (beta chain) was retrieved from a study of monozygotic twins with inflammatory bowel disease. TCRdb reprocessed the 5' RACE reads, with one entry per CDR3 protein and no DNA. The sample table includes 330,000 or so distinct CDR3 sequences. Germline V CDR1 and CDR2: SGDLS, YYNGEE. The length of the CDR3 is 15 residues. The receptor was isolated from a human donor with ulcerative colitis or Crohn's disease, or a healthy co-twin of an affected twin (not recorded which). The gene calls are TRBV9 and TRBJ1-2; absent DNA, TCRdb's TRBD1 call cannot be checked. Sequenced input: blood. CDR3 sequence: CASSVANGGNYGYTF.